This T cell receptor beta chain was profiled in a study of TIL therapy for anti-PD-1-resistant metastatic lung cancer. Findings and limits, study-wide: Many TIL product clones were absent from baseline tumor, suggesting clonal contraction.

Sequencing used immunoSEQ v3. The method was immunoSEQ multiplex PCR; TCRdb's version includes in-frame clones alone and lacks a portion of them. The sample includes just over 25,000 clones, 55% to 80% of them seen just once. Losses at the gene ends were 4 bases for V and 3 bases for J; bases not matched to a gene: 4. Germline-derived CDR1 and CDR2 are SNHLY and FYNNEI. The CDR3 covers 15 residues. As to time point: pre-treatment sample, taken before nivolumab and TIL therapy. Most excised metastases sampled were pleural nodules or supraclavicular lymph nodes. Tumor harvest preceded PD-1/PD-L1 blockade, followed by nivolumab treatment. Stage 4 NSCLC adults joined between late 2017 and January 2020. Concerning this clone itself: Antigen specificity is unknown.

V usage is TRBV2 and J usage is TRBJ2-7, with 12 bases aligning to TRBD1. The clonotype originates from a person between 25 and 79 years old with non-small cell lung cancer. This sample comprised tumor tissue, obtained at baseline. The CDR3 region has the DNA TGTGCCAGCAGTGGGGACAGGGGGCGATTCTACGAGCAGTACTTC. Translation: CASSGDRGRFYEQYF.